One T cell receptor (beta chain) is described in this entry. The data are from a study of blood T cell repertoires in COVID-19. Turning to the study itself: Samples taken during acute and convalescent COVID-19 were collected in the United States, Italy and Spain. The analysed material was cDNA or gDNA that came from T cells, B-cell-depleted T cells, or PBMCs.

Germline lookup yields CDR1 MGHDK and CDR2 SYGVNS. Trimming took 6 bases from V and 0 from J, leaving 6 bases between them. This CDR3 is 13 amino acids long. Assay used: immunoSEQ multiplex PCR; TCRdb lists only in-frame clones, some missing. The repertoire holds 200,000 or so clones, with roughly nine tenths as singletons. The V and J genes are TRBV25-1 and TRBJ1-5; D not resolved. The clonotype was recovered from a woman in her twenties or thirties who had recovered from COVID-19. What was sequenced was PBMCs or T cells enriched from blood (not recorded which). CDR3 DNA: TGTGCCAGCAGCCTAACTAGCAATCAGCCCCAGCATTTT. Its translation is CASSLTSNQPQHF.